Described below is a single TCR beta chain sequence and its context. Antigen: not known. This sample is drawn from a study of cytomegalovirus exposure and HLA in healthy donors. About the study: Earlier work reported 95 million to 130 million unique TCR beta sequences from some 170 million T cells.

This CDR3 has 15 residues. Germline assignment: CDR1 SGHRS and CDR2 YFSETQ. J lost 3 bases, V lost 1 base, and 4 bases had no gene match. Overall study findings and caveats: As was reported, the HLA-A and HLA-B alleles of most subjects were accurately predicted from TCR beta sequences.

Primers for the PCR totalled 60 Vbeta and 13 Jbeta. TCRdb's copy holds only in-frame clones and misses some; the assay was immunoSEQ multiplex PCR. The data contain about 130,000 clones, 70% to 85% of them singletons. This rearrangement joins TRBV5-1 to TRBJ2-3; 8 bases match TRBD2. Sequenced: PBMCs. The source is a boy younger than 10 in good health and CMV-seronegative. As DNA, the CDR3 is TGCGCCAGCAGCTTGCTTGGCGGGAGGACAGATACGCAGTATTTT. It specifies CASSLLGGRTDTQYF. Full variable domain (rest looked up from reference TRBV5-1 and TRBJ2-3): KAGVTQTPRYLIKTRGQQVTLSCSPISGHRSVSWYQQTPGQGLQFLFEYFSETQRNKGNFPGRFSGRQFSNSRSEMNVSTLELGDSALYLCASSLLGGRTDTQYFGPGTRLTVL.